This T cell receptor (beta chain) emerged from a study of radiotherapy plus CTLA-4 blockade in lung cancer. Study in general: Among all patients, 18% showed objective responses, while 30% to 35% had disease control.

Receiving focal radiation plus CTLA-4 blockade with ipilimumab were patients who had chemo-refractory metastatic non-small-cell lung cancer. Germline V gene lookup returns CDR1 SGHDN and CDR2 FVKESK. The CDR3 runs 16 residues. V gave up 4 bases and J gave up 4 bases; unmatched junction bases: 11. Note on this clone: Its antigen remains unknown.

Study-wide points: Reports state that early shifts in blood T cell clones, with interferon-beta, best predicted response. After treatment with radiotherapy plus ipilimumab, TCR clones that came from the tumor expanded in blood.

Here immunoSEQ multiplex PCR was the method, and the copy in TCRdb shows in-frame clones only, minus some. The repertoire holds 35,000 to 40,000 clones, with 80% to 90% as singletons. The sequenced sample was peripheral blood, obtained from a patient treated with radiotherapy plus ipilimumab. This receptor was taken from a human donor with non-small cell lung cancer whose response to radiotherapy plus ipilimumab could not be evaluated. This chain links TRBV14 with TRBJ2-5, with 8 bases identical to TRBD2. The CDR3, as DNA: TGTGCCAGCAGCCGGACCGGGGGGGCGACCGGAGAGACCCAGTACTTC. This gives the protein CASSRTGGATGETQYF.